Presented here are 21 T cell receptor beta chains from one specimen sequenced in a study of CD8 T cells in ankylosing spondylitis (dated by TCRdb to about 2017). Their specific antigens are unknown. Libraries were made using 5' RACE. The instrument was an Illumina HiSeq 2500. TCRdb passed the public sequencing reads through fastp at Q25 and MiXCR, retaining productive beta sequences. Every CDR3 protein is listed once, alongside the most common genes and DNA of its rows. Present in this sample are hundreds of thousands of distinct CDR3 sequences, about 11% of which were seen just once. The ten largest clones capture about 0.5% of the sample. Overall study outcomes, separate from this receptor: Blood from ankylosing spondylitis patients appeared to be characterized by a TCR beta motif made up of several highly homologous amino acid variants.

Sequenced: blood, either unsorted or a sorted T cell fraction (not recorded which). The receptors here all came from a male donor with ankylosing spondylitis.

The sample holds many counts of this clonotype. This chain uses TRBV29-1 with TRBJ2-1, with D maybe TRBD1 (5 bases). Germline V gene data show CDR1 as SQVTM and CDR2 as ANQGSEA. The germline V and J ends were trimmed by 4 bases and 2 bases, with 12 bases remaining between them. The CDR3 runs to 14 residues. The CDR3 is CSVARGATYNEQFF. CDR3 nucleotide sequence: TGCAGCGTTGCTAGGGGCGCTACCTACAATGAGCAGTTCTTC.

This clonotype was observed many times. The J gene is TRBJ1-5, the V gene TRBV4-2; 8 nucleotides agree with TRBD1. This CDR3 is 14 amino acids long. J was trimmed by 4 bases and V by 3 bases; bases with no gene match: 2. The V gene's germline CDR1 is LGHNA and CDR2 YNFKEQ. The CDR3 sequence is CASSQDRVNQPQHF. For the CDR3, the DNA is TGTGCCAGCAGCCAGGACAGGGTTAATCAGCCCCAGCATTTT.

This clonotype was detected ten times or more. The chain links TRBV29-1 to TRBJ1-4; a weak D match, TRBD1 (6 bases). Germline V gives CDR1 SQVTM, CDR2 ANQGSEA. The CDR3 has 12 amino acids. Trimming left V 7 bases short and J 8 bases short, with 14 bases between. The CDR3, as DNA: TGCAGCGCACAGGGAAAGGAGGAAAAACTGTTTTTT. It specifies CSAQGKEEKLFF.

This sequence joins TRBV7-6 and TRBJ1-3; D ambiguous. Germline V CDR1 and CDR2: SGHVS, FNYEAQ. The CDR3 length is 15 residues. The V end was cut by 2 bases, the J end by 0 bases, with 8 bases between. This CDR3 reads CASSLTQTSGNTIYF. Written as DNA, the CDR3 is TGTGCCAGCAGCTTAACGCAGACCTCTGGAAACACCATATATTTT.

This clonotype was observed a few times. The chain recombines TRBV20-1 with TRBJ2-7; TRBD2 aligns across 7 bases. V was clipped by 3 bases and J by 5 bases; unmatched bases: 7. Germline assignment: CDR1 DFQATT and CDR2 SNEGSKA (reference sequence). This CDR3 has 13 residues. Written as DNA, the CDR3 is TGCAGTGCTAGCCCAAGACTAGCAGACGAGCAGTACTTC. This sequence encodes CSASPRLADEQYF.

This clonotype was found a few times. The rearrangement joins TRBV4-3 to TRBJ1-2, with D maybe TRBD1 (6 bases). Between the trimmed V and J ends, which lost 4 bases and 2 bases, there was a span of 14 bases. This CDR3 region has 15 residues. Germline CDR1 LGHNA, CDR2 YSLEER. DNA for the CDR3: TGCGCCAGCAGCCGGGGGCGAGTTTTCAACTATGGCTACACCTTC. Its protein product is CASSRGRVFNYGYTF.

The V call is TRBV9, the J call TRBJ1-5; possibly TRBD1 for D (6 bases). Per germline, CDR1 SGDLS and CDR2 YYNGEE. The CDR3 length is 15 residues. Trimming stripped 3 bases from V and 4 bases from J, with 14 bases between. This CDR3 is CASSAGGRGNQPQHF. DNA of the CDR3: TGTGCCAGCAGCGCCGGGGGGAGGGGGAATCAGCCCCAGCATTTT.

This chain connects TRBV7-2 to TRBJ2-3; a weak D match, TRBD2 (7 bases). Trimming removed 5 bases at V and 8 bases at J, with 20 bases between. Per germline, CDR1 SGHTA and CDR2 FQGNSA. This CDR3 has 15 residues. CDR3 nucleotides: TGTGCCAGCAGCATTCACCGGGGGGCCCCTACTACGCAGTATTTT. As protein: CASSIHRGAPTTQYF.

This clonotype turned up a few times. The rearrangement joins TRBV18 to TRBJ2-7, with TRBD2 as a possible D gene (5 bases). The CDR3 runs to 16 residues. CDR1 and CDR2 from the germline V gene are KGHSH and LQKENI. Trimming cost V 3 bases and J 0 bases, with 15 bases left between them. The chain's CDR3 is CASSPRTRLPSYEQYF. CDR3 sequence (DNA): TGTGCCAGCTCACCCAGGACTCGTTTACCCTCCTACGAGCAGTACTTC.

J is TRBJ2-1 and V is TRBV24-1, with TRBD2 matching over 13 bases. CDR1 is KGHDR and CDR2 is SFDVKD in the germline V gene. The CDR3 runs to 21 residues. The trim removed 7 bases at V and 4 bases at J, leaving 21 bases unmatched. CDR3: CATSSRPGLAGIRTIYNEQFF. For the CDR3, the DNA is TGTGCCACCAGCTCAAGACCGGGACTAGCGGGAATTCGGACTATATACAATGAGCAGTTCTTC.

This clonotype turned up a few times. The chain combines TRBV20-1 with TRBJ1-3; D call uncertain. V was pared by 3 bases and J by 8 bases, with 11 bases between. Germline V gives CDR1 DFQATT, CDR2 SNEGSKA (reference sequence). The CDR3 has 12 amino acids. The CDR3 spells CSARIPGHTIYF. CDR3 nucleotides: TGCAGTGCTAGGATCCCCGGCCACACCATATATTTT.

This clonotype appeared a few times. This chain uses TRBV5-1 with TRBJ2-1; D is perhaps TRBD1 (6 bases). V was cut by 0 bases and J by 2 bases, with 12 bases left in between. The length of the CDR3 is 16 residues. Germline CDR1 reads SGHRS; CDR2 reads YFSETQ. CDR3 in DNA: TGCGCCAGCAGCTTGGAAAGGGCAGGGGCCTACAATGAGCAGTTCTTC. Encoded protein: CASSLERAGAYNEQFF.

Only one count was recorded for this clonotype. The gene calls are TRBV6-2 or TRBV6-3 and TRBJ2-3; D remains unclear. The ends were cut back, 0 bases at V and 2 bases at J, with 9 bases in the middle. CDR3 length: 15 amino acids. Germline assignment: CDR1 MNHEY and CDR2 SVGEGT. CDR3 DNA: TGTGCCAGCAGTTACTCACGAGGAAACACAGATACGCAGTATTTT. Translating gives CASSYSRGNTDTQYF.

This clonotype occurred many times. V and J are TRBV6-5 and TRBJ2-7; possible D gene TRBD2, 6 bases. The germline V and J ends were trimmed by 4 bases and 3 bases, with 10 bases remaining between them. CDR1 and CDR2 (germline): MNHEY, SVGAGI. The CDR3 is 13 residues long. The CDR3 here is CASSSRDFYEQYF. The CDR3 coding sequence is TGTGCCAGCAGTTCCCGGGACTTCTACGAGCAGTACTTC.

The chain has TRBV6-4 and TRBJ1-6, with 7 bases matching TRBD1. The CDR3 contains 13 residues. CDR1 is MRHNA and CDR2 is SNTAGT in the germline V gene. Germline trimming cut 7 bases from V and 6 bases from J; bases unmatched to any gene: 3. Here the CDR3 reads CASNRDSNSPLHF. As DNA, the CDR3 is TGTGCCAGCAACCGGGACAGTAATTCACCCCTCCACTTT.

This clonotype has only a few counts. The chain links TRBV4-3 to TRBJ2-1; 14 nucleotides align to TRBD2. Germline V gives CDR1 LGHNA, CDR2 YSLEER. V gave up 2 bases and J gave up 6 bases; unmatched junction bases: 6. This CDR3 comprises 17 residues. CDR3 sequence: CASSQKLTSGRANEQFF. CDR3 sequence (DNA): TGCGCCAGCAGCCAAAAACTGACTAGCGGGAGGGCCAATGAGCAGTTCTTC.

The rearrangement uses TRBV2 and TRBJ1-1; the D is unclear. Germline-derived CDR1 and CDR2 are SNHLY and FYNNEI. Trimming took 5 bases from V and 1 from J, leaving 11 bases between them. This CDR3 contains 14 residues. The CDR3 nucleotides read TGTGCCAGCAGTTACCGGGATCCGAACACTGAAGCTTTCTTT. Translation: CASSYRDPNTEAFF.

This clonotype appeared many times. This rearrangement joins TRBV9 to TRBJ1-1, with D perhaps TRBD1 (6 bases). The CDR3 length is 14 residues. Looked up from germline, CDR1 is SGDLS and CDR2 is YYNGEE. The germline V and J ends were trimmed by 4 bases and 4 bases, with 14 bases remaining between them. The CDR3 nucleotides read TGTGCCAGCAGCAGACACAGGGAGAGCACTGAAGCTTTCTTT. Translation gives CASSRHRESTEAFF.

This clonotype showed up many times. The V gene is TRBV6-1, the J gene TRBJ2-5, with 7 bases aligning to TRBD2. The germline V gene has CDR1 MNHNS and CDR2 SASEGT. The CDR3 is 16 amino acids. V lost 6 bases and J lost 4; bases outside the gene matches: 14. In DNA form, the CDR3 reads TGTGCCAGCAGCCCACCGTTTCGGGGGAGGGCAGAGACCCAGTACTTC. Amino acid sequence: CASSPPFRGRAETQYF.

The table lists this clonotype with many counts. The CDR3 DNA is TGCAGCGTTGTAACGTGGGATACGCAGTATTTT. This gives the protein CSVVTWDTQYF. The chain carries TRBV29-1 and TRBJ2-3; no clear D gene. The CDR3 has 11 amino acids. Trimming shortened V by 4 bases and J by 6 bases, and 8 bases separated the two germline ends. CDR1 SQVTM and CDR2 ANQGSEA come from the germline V gene.

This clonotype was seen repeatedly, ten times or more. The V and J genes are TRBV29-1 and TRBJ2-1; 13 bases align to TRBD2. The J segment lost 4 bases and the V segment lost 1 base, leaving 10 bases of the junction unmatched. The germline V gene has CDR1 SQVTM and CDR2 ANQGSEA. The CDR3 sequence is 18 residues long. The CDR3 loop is CSVEALPGTSGKYNEQFF. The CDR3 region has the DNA TGCAGCGTTGAAGCCTTGCCCGGGACTAGCGGGAAGTACAATGAGCAGTTCTTC.